The clone carrying this TCR beta chain has a handful of counts. The target antigen is unknown. Using its own MiXCR run on the RT-PCR reads, TCRdb lists one record per CDR3 protein. The sample has under 200,000 distinct CDR3 sequences, about a tenth seen once. This CDR3 has 14 amino acids. V shed 2 bases and J 2 bases; nucleotides not matched to a gene: 3. Germline V gives CDR1 MNHEY, CDR2 SVGAGI. The data stem from a study of response to subunit inactivated influenza vaccine. General study points: The authors suggested that every seasonal influenza vaccination recruits few new T cells.

This sequence originates from a man aged 50-59 years who received an inactivated influenza vaccine. Sample: non-naive T cells sorted from PBMCs, taken around seven weeks after vaccination. V is TRBV6-5 and J is TRBJ2-7; 7 bases line up with TRBD1. CDR3 loop: CASSYDREAYEQYF. The CDR3 nucleotides are TGTGCCAGCAGTTACGACAGGGAAGCCTACGAGCAGTACTTC.